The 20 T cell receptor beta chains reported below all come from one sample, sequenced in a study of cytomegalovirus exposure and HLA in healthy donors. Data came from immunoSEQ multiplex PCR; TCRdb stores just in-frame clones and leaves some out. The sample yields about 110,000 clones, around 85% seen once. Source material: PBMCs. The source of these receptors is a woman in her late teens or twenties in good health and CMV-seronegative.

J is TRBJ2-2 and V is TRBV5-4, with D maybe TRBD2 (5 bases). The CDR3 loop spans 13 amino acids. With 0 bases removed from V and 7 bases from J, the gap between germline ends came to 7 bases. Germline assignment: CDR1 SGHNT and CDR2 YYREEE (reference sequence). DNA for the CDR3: TGTGCCAGCAGCTTGGATGGGAGCGGGGAGCTGTTTTTT. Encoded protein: CASSLDGSGELFF.

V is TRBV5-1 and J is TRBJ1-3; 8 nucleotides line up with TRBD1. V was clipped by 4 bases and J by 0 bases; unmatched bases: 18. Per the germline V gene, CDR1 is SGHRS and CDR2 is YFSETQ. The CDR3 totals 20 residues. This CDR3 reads CASSPWTGQTPMSSGNTIYF. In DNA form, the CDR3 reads TGCGCCAGCAGCCCATGGACAGGGCAAACCCCTATGAGCTCTGGAAACACCATATATTTT.

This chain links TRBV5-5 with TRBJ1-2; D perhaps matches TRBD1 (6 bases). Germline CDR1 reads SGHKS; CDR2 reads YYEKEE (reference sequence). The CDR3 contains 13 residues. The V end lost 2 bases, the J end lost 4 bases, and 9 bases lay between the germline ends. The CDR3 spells CASSLGGSYGYTF. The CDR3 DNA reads TGTGCCAGCAGCTTAGGGGGATCCTATGGCTACACCTTC.

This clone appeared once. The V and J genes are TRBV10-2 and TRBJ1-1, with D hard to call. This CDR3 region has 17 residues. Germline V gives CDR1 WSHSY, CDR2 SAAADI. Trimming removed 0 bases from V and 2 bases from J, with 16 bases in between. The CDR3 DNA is TGCGCCAGCAGTGAGTCGCCGCGAAGGAGGAGAAACACTGAAGCTTTCTTT. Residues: CASSESPRRRRNTEAFF.

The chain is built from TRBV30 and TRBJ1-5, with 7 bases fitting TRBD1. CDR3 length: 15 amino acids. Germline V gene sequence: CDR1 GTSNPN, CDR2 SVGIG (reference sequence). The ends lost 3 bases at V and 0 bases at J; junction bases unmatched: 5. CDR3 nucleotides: TGTGCCTGGAGCCCAGACAGGGATAGCAATCAGCCCCAGCATTTT. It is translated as CAWSPDRDSNQPQHF.

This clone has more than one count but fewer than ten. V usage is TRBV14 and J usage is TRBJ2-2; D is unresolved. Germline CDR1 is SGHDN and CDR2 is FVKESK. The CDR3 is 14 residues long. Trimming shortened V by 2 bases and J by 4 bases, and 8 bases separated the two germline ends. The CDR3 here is CASSQLPSTGELFF. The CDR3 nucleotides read TGTGCCAGCAGCCAACTTCCCAGCACCGGGGAGCTGTTTTTT.

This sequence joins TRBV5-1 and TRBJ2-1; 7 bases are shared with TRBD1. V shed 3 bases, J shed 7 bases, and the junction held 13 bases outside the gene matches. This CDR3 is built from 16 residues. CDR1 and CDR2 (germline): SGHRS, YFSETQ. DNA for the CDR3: TGCGCCAGCAGCTCCCGACAGGGAGCGGACTCGAATGAGCAGTTCTTC. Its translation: CASSSRQGADSNEQFF.

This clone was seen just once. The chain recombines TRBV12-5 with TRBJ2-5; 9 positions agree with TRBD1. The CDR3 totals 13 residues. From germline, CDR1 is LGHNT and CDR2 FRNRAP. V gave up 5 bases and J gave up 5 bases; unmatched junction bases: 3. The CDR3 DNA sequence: TGTGCTAGTGGTCCGGGGACAGGGGAGACCCAGTACTTC. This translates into CASGPGTGETQYF.

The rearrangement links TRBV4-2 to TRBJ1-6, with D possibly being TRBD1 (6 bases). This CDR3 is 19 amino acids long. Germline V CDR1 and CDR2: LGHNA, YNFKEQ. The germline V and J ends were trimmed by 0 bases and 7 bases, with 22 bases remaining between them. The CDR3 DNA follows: TGTGCCAGCAGCCAAGAGGACGGGTTGGGGGCCCTAATGAATTCACCCCTCCACTTT. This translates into CASSQEDGLGALMNSPLHF.

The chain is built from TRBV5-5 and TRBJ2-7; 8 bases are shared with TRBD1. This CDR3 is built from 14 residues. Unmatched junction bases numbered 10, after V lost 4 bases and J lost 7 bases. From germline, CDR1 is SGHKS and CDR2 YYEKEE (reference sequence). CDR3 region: CASSLWTGQGEQYF. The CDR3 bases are TGTGCCAGCAGCCTGTGGACAGGGCAGGGGGAGCAGTACTTC.

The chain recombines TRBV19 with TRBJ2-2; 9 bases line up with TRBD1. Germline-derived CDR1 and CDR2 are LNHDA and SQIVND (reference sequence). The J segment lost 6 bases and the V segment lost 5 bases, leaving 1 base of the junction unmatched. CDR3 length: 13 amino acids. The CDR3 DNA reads TGTGCCAGTAGTGGACAGGGGCCCGGGGAGCTGTTTTTT. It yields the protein CASSGQGPGELFF.

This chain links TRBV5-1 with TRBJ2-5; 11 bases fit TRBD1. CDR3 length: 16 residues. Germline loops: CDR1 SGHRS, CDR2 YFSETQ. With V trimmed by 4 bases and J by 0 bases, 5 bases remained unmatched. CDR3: CASSPGTGGYQETQYF. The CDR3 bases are TGCGCCAGCAGCCCTGGGACAGGGGGTTACCAAGAGACCCAGTACTTC.

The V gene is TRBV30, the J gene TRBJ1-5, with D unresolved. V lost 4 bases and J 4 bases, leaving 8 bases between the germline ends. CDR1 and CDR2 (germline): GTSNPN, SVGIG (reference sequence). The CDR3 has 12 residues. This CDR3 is CAWNLGNQPQHF. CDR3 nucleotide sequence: TGTGCCTGGAATCTAGGTAATCAGCCCCAGCATTTT. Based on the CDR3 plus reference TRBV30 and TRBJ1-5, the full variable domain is SQTIHQWPATLVQPVGSPLSLECTVEGTSNPNLYWYRQAAGRGLQLLFYSVGIGQISSEVPQNLSASRPQDRQFILSSKKLLLSDSGFYLCAWNLGNQPQHFGDGTRLSIL.

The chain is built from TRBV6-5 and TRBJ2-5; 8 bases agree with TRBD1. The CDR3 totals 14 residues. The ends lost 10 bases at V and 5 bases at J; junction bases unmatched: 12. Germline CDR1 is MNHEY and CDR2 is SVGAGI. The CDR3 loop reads CATQRWTGRETQYF. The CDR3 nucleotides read TGTGCCACGCAAAGGTGGACAGGGAGGGAGACCCAGTACTTC.

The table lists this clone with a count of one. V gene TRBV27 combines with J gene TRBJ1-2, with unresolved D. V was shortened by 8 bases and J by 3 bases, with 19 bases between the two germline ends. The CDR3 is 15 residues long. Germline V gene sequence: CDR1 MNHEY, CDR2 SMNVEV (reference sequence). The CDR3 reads CASRSPGGYDYGYTF. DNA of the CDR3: TGTGCCAGCCGCTCCCCGGGAGGGTATGACTATGGCTACACCTTC.

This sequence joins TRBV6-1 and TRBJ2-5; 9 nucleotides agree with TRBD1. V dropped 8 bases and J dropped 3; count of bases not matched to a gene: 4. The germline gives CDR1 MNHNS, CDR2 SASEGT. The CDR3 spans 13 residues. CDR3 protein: CASEGQGKETQYF. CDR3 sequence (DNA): TGTGCCAGCGAAGGACAGGGGAAAGAGACCCAGTACTTC.

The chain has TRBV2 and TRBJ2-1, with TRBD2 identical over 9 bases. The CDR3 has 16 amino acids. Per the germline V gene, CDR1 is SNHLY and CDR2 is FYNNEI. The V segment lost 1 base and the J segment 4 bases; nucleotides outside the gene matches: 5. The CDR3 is CASSEVRLAVYNEQFF. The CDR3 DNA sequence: TGTGCCAGCAGTGAAGTGAGACTAGCGGTTTACAATGAGCAGTTCTTC. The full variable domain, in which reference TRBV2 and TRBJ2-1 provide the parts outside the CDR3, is EPEVTQTPSHQVTQMGQEVILRCVPISNHLYFYWYRQILGQKVEFLVSFYNNEISEKSEIFDDQFSVERPDGSNFTLKIRSTKLEDSAMYFCASSEVRLAVYNEQFFGPGTRLTVL.

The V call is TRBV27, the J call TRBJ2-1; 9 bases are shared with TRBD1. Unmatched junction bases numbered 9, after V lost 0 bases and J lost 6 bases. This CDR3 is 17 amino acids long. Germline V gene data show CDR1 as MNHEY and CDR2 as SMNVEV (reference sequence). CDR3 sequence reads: CASSLSSRWDRANEQFF. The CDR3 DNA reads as TGTGCCAGCAGTTTATCGAGTCGATGGGACAGGGCCAATGAGCAGTTCTTC.

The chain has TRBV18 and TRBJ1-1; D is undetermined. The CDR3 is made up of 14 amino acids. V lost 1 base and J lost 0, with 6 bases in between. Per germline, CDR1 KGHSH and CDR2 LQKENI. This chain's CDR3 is CASSPQQLNTEAFF. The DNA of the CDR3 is TGTGCCAGCTCACCACAACAGCTGAACACTGAAGCTTTCTTT.

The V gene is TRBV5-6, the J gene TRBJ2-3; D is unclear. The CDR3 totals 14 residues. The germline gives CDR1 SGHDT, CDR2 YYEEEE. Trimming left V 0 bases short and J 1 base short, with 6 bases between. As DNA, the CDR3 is TGTGCCAGCAGCTTGGTACTGGGCACAGATACGCAGTATTTT. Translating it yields CASSLVLGTDTQYF.